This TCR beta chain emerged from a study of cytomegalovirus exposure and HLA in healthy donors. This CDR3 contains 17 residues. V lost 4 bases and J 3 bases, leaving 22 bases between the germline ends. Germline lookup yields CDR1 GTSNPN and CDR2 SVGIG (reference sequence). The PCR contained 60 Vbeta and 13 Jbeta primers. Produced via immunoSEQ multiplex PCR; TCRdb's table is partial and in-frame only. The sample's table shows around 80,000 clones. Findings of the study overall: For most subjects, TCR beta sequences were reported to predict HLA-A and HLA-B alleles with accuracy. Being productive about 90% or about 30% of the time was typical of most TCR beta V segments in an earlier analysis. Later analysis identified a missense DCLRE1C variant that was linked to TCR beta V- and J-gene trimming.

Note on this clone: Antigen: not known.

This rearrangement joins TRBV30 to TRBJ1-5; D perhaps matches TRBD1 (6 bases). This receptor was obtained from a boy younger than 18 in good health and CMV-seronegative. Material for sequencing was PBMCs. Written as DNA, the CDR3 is TGTGCCTGGAACCCGACAGGTTGGAAGATGGACAATCAGCCCCAGCATTTT. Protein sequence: CAWNPTGWKMDNQPQHF.